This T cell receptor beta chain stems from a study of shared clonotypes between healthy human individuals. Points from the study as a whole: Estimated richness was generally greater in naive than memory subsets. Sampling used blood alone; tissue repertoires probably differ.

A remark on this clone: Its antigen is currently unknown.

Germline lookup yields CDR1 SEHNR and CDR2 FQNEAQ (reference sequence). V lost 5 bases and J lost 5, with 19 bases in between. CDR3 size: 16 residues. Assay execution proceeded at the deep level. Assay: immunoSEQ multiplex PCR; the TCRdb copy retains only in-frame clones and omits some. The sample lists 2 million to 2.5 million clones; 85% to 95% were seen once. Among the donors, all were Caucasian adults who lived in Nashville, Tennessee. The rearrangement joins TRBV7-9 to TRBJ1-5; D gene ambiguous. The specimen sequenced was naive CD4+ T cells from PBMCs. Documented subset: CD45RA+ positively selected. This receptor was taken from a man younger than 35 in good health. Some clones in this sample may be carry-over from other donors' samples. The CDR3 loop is CASSPGSRGLDQPQHF. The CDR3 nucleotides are TGTGCCAGCAGCCCCGGGTCCCGAGGGTTAGATCAGCCCCAGCATTTT. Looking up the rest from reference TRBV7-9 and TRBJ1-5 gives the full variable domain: DTGVSQNPRHKITKRGQNVTFRCDPISEHNRLYWYRQTLGQGPEFLTYFQNEAQLEKSRLLSDRFSAERPKGSFSTLEIQRTEQGDSAMYLCASSPGSRGLDQPQHFGDGTRLSIL.